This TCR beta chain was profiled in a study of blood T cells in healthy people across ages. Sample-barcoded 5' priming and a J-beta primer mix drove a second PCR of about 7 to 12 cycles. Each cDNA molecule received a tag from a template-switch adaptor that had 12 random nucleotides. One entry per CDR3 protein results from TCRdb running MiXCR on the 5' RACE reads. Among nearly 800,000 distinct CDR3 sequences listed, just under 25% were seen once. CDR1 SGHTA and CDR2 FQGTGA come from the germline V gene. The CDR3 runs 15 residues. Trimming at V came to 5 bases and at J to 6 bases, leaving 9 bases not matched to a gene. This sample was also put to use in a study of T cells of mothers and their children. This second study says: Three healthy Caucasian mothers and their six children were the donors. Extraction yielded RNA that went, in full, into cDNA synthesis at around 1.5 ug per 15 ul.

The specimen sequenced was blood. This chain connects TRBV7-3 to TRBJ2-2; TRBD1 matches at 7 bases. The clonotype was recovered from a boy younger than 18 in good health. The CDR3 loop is CASSPRPQGAGELFF. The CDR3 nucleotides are TGTGCCAGCAGCCCTAGGCCTCAGGGGGCCGGGGAGCTGTTTTTT. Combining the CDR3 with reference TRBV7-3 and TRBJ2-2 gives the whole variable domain GAGVSQTPSNKVTEKGKYVELRCDPISGHTALYWYRQSLGQGPEFLIYFQGTGAADDSGLPNDRFFAVRPEGSVSTLKIQRTERGDSAVYLCASSPRPQGAGELFFGEGSRLTVL.